This entry lists 13 T cell receptor beta chains sequenced from one sample in a study of CD8 T cells in Susac syndrome (dated by TCRdb to about 2019). The protocol used for the library was the immunoSEQ multiplex PCR assay. RNA was extracted using the RNeasy kit, and about 0.45 to 1 ug of the RNA was reverse transcribed with random hexamers. TCRdb took the public reads, trimmed them with fastp at Q25, ran MiXCR for clone calling and kept in-frame beta chains. One record per CDR3 amino acid sequence lists the most common genes and DNA. This sample has approximately 150,000 distinct CDR3 sequences in its table, and about 92% of those were observed once. Roughly 0.08% of the sample is held by the ten biggest clonotypes. The specimen was CD4+ T cells from PBMCs. The receptors were gathered from a human donor in good health.

The chain carries TRBV6-6 and TRBJ1-6; D remains unclear. This CDR3 spans 12 amino acids. The germline V gene has CDR1 MNHNY and CDR2 SVGAGI (reference sequence). The germline V and J ends were trimmed by 4 bases and 8 bases, with 6 bases remaining between them. Here the CDR3 DNA reads TGTGCCAGCAGTTCGCTCTATTCACCCCTCCACTTT. Its translation is CASSSLYSPLHF.

The J gene is TRBJ2-7, the V gene TRBV29-1, with 12 nucleotides matching TRBD2. This CDR3 is 16 amino acids long. Germline-derived CDR1 and CDR2 are SQVTM and ANQGSEA. V was clipped by 7 bases and J by 6 bases; unmatched bases: 16. The CDR3 region has the DNA TGCAGCGCTAGGACTAGCGGGACCCACCCCACTGGCGAGCAGTACTTC. Protein: CSARTSGTHPTGEQYF.

This clonotype has a handful of counts. The V and J genes are TRBV6-2 or TRBV6-3 and TRBJ1-5, with 12 positions matching TRBD1. Trimming at V came to 5 bases and at J to 6 bases, leaving 2 bases not matched to a gene. This CDR3 comprises 14 residues. Looked up from germline, CDR1 is MNHEY and CDR2 is SVGEGT. CDR3 DNA: TGTGCCAGCAGTGGGACAGGGGGCTTTCAGCCCCAGCATTTT. The encoded protein is CASSGTGGFQPQHF.

The chain uses TRBV30 and TRBJ2-3; D is perhaps TRBD1 (5 bases). Trimming cost V 7 bases and J 0 bases, with 11 bases left between them. The V gene's germline CDR1 is GTSNPN and CDR2 SVGIG (reference sequence). The CDR3 loop spans 13 amino acids. CDR3 in amino acids: CALQVSSTDTQYF. Here the CDR3 DNA reads TGTGCCTTACAGGTTTCTAGCACAGATACGCAGTATTTT.

V is TRBV28 and J is TRBJ2-3; no clear D. The CDR3 contains 13 residues. Germline assignment: CDR1 MDHEN and CDR2 SYDVKM. V was pared by 5 bases and J by 1 base, with 7 bases between. CDR3 coding DNA: TGTGCCAGCAGTCCCGGCCGCACAGATACGCAGTATTTT. Amino acid sequence: CASSPGRTDTQYF.

The J gene is TRBJ1-1, the V gene TRBV5-4; D is unresolved. V was trimmed by 4 bases and J by 0 bases, leaving 13 bases between them. Germline-derived CDR1 and CDR2 are SGHNT and YYREEE (reference sequence). The CDR3 loop spans 15 amino acids. The CDR3 protein is CASSPDLVLNTEAFF. CDR3 in DNA: TGTGCCAGCAGCCCCGATTTAGTTTTGAACACTGAAGCTTTCTTT.

J is TRBJ1-4 and V is TRBV3-1; D not certain. This CDR3 region has 15 residues. Germline V gene data show CDR1 as LGHDT and CDR2 as YNNKEL (reference sequence). V was shortened by 2 bases and J by 7 bases, with 14 bases between the two germline ends. The CDR3 nucleotides are TGTGCCAGCAGCCAATACATGGGCGCGAGTGAAAAACTGTTTTTT. Translating gives CASSQYMGASEKLFF. The entire variable domain, with the rest obtained from reference TRBV3-1 and TRBJ1-4, is as follows: DTAVSQTPKYLVTQMGNDKSIKCEQNLGHDTMYWYKQDSKKFLKIMFSYNNKELIINETVPNRFSPKSPDKAHLNLHINSLELGDSAVYFCASSQYMGASEKLFFGSGTQLSVL.

The chain combines TRBV4-3 with TRBJ2-7; D may be TRBD1 or TRBD2 (5 bases each). Per germline, CDR1 LGHNA and CDR2 YSLEER. V lost 1 base and J 5 bases, leaving 15 bases between the germline ends. There are 15 residues in the CDR3. The DNA of the CDR3 is TGCGCCAGCAGCCAAGGGACAACTAACGGGGACGAGCAGTACTTC. It specifies CASSQGTTNGDEQYF.

The chain combines TRBV5-4 with TRBJ2-2; the D gene is possibly TRBD2 (6 bases). Germline lookup yields CDR1 SGHNT and CDR2 YYREEE (reference sequence). The CDR3 consists of 14 residues. V lost 5 bases, J lost 4 bases, and 12 bases lay in between. The CDR3 here is CASRRRGSTGELFF. CDR3 DNA: TGTGCCAGCAGGCGGCGGGGTAGCACCGGGGAGCTGTTTTTT.

The chain couples TRBV5-1 to TRBJ2-5; D is possibly TRBD1 (6 bases). Germline CDR1 is SGHRS and CDR2 is YFSETQ. This CDR3 has 14 residues. Trimming took 4 bases from V and 2 from J, leaving 12 bases between them. CDR3 amino acids: CASSEGTRQETQYF. The CDR3 DNA reads as TGCGCCAGCAGCGAGGGGACAAGACAAGAGACCCAGTACTTC. Full variable domain (rest looked up from reference TRBV5-1 and TRBJ2-5): KAGVTQTPRYLIKTRGQQVTLSCSPISGHRSVSWYQQTPGQGLQFLFEYFSETQRNKGNFPGRFSGRQFSNSRSEMNVSTLELGDSALYLCASSEGTRQETQYFGPGTRLLVL.

The V gene is TRBV7-3, the J gene TRBJ1-2; D is uncertain. Germline V gene lookup returns CDR1 SGHTA and CDR2 FQGTGA. The CDR3 is made up of 14 amino acids. Trimming stripped 7 bases from V and 5 bases from J, with 17 bases between. The chain's CDR3 is CASIFPEQYYGYTF. The CDR3 DNA reads as TGTGCCAGCATCTTCCCAGAACAGTATTATGGCTACACCTTC.

The J gene is TRBJ2-5, the V gene TRBV9; D possibly corresponds to TRBD2 (5 bases). The CDR3 has 15 amino acids. Germline V gene sequence: CDR1 SGDLS, CDR2 YYNGEE. Trimming stripped 0 bases from V and 1 base from J, with 10 bases between. Here the CDR3 DNA reads TGTGCCAGCAGCGTAGCACCGGGGTCCCAAGAGACCCAGTACTTC. Translated, it gives CASSVAPGSQETQYF. The whole variable domain, remainder taken from reference TRBV9 and TRBJ2-5, is DSGVTQTPKHLITATGQRVTLRCSPRSGDLSVYWYQQSLDQGLQFLIQYYNGEERAKGNILERFSAQQFPDLHSELNLSSLELGDSALYFCASSVAPGSQETQYFGPGTRLLVL.

The genes are TRBV19 and TRBJ2-6; D is uncertain. CDR3 length: 14 residues. The germline gives CDR1 LNHDA, CDR2 SQIVND (reference sequence). Trimming pared 9 bases from V and 2 bases from J, leaving 11 bases between. This CDR3 reads CASNKGAGANVLTF. The CDR3 DNA reads as TGTGCCAGCAATAAGGGTGCTGGGGCCAACGTCCTGACTTTC.